One and the same sample provided the 16 T cell receptor beta chains below, sequenced in a study of shared clonotypes between healthy human individuals. Naive CD8 cells lacked CD45RO, underwent positive selection for CCR7 and left out terminally differentiated effector memory CD45RA+ cells. Repertoires were generated with immunoSEQ multiplex PCR, while TCRdb's copy carries only in-frame clones and drops some. The sample shows about 2 million clones, about 95% of them seen only once. Sequencing input: naive CD8+ T cells sorted from blood. The receptors originated from a man aged 18 to 30 in good health.

This clone was seen just once. This chain joins TRBV19 and TRBJ1-1, with TRBD1 matching over 7 bases. The V segment lost 6 bases and the J segment 4 bases; nucleotides outside the gene matches: 11. The germline gives CDR1 LNHDA, CDR2 SQIVND (reference sequence). The CDR3 has 15 amino acids. The CDR3 reads CASRPQGEWATEAFF. Here the CDR3 DNA reads TGTGCCAGTAGGCCCCAGGGGGAGTGGGCCACTGAAGCTTTCTTT.

V usage is TRBV6-1 and J usage is TRBJ2-2, with 7 positions matching TRBD1. V lost 1 base and J lost 1; bases outside the gene matches: 6. Germline-derived CDR1 and CDR2 are MNHNS and SASEGT. The CDR3 has 17 amino acids. The CDR3 DNA is TGTGCCAGCAGTGAAGGGGACAGCCCTTTGAACACCGGGGAGCTGTTTTTT. Amino acids: CASSEGDSPLNTGELFF.

This clone has just one count. At one boundary the junction diverges from the germline segment, which might be a read error. The chain combines TRBV7-7 with TRBJ2-3; no clear D gene. The CDR3 is 13 residues long. Germline V lookup: CDR1 SSHAT, CDR2 FNYEAQ (reference sequence). CDR3 sequence: CASSSASTDTQYF. As DNA, the CDR3 is TGTGCTAGCAGCTCTGCTAGCACAGATACGCAGTATTTT. Complete variable domain (other parts from reference TRBV7-7 and TRBJ2-3): GAGVSQSPRYKVTKRGQDVTLRCDPISSHATLYWYQQALGQGPEFLTYFNYEAQPDKSGLPSDRFSAERPEGSISTLTIQRTEQRDSAMYRCASSSASTDTQYFGPGTRLTVL.

This chain's CDR3 is CASSIGTGELYGYTF. Here the CDR3 DNA reads TGCGCCAGCTCTATCGGGACAGGGGAACTCTATGGCTACACCTTC. The chain couples TRBV5-1 to TRBJ1-2; 10 bases are shared with TRBD1. The germline V gene has CDR1 SGHRS and CDR2 YFSETQ. The CDR3 is 15 residues long. V was clipped by 7 bases and J by 4 bases; unmatched bases: 10.

Concerning this clone: Other DNA sequences of this sample code for an identical CDR3. J is TRBJ2-2 and V is TRBV2; D gene ambiguous. Between the trimmed V and J ends, which lost 2 bases and 5 bases, there was a span of 9 bases. Germline-derived CDR1 and CDR2 are SNHLY and FYNNEI. CDR3 length: 14 residues. The CDR3 DNA follows: TGTGCCAGCAGTGAAACCGGCCTTACCGGGGAGCTGTTTTTT. It encodes CASSETGLTGELFF.

CDR3 DNA sequence: TGTGCCAGCAAACATGGTTGGGGCTGGCATGACGAGCAGTACTTC. Amino acids: CASKHGWGWHDEQYF. The rearrangement joins TRBV7-9 to TRBJ2-7, with D maybe TRBD1 (5 bases). V was clipped by 7 bases and J by 5 bases, with 21 bases between them. Germline values: CDR1 SEHNR, CDR2 FQNEAQ (reference sequence). CDR3 length: 15 amino acids.

The CDR3 DNA sequence: TGTGCCAGTAGTATTTTCGGACAAGAGACCCAGTACTTC. It yields the protein CASSIFGQETQYF. The chain employs TRBV19 and TRBJ2-5, with D unresolved. Trimming took 3 bases from V and 2 from J, leaving 7 bases between them. Germline assignment: CDR1 LNHDA and CDR2 SQIVND (reference sequence). The CDR3 is 13 amino acids.

The rearrangement links TRBV2 to TRBJ2-5; D is perhaps TRBD2 (5 bases). Germline V gives CDR1 SNHLY, CDR2 FYNNEI. Trimming took off 6 bases at V and 4 bases at J, with 12 bases between the two ends. CDR3 length equals 13 residues. The CDR3 here is CASRVGETETQYF. The CDR3 region has the DNA TGTGCCAGCAGGGTGGGAGAAACAGAGACCCAGTACTTC.

Notes on this clone: Other DNA sequences in the sample encode the same CDR3. V and J are TRBV13 and TRBJ2-3; D unresolved. With 2 bases removed from V and 0 bases from J, the gap between germline ends came to 3 bases. This CDR3 contains 13 residues. Germline loops: CDR1 PRHDT, CDR2 FYEKMQ (reference sequence). The CDR3 is CASSLPSTDTQYF. CDR3 sequence (DNA): TGTGCCAGCAGCTTACCGAGCACAGATACGCAGTATTTT.

The V and J genes are TRBV5-6 and TRBJ1-1; D is unresolved. Between the trimmed V and J ends, which lost 2 bases and 2 bases, there was a span of 13 bases. CDR1 is SGHDT and CDR2 is YYEEEE in the germline V gene. This CDR3 spans 15 amino acids. CDR3 in amino acids: CASSFSSGRNTEAFF. The CDR3 DNA is TGTGCCAGCAGCTTCTCTTCGGGTCGTAACACTGAAGCTTTCTTT.

V gene TRBV6-1 combines with J gene TRBJ1-5; D unclear. The germline V gene has CDR1 MNHNS and CDR2 SASEGT. The CDR3 sequence is 13 residues long. The ends were cut back, 3 bases at V and 3 bases at J, with 6 bases in the middle. CDR3 sequence: CASSDAPNQPQHF. Here the CDR3 DNA reads TGTGCCAGCAGTGATGCCCCCAATCAGCCCCAGCATTTT.

The chain employs TRBV2 and TRBJ2-7, with 8 bases lining up with TRBD2. CDR3 length equals 12 residues. V lost 8 bases, J lost 2 bases, and 2 bases stayed unmatched. In germline, CDR1 is SNHLY, CDR2 FYNNEI. The CDR3 sequence: CASGTRAYEQYF. Written as DNA, the CDR3 is TGTGCCAGCGGGACTAGAGCCTACGAGCAGTACTTC.

CDR3 sequence reads: CASRDSDRDTEAFF. CDR3 DNA: TGTGCCAGTAGGGACTCGGACAGGGACACTGAAGCTTTCTTT. This chain links TRBV19 with TRBJ1-1; 8 positions match TRBD1. V lost 6 bases, J lost 3 bases, and 6 bases stayed unmatched. CDR3 length: 14 amino acids. Germline CDR1 and CDR2: LNHDA and SQIVND (reference sequence).

The chain joins TRBV10-2 to TRBJ2-5; no clear D. This CDR3 is built from 11 residues. CDR1 WSHSY and CDR2 SAAADI come from the germline V gene. The V and J ends lost 7 bases and 3 bases respectively, with 6 bases between them. The CDR3 DNA follows: TGCGCCAGCAAGCTGAAAGAGACCCAGTACTTC. Protein: CASKLKETQYF.

The chain combines TRBV7-2 with TRBJ1-1, with 8 bases lining up with TRBD1. The CDR3 totals 14 residues. Germline V lookup: CDR1 SGHTA, CDR2 FQGNSA. Trimming took 4 bases from V and 5 from J; bases not matched to a gene: 6. This CDR3 reads CASSSDRVETEAFF. The CDR3 region has the DNA TGTGCCAGCAGCTCGGACAGGGTTGAGACTGAAGCTTTCTTT.

The sample holds one count of this clone. The chain carries TRBV7-9 and TRBJ1-1; 10 bases fit TRBD1. Unmatched junction bases numbered 3, after V lost 4 bases and J lost 4 bases. This CDR3 region has 14 residues. CDR1 and CDR2 (germline): SEHNR, FQNEAQ (reference sequence). In DNA form, the CDR3 reads TGTGCCAGCAGCTACCGGACAGGGGGCACTGAAGCTTTCTTT. Translation: CASSYRTGGTEAFF.